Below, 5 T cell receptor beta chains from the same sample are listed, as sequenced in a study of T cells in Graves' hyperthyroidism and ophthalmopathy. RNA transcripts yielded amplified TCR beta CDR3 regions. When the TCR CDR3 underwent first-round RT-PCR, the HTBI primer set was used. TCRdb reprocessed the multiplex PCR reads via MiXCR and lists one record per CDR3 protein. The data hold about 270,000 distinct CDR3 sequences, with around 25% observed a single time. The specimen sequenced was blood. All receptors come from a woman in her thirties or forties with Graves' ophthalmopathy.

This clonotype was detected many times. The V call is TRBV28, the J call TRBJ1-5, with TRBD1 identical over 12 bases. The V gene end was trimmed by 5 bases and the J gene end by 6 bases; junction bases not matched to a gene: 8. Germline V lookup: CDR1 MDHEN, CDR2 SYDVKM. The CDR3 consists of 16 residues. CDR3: CASSRKGQGAGQPQHF. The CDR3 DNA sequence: TGTGCCAGCAGTCGTAAGGGACAGGGGGCAGGTCAGCCCCAGCATTTT.

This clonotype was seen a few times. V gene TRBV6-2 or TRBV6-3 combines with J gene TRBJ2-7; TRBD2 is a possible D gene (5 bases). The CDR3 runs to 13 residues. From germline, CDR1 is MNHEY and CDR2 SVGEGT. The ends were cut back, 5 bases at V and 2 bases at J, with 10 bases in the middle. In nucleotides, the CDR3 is TGTGCCAGCAGTGTACAGCGGCCCTACGAGCAGTACTTC. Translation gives CASSVQRPYEQYF.

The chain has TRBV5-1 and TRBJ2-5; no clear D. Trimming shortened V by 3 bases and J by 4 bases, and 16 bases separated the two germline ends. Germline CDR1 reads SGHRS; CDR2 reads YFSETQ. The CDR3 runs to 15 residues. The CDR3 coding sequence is TGCGCCAGCAGCTGGGGTAGTCCCGGTCTAGAGACCCAGTACTTC. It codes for CASSWGSPGLETQYF. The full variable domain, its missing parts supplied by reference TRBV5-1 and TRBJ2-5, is KAGVTQTPRYLIKTRGQQVTLSCSPISGHRSVSWYQQTPGQGLQFLFEYFSETQRNKGNFPGRFSGRQFSNSRSEMNVSTLELGDSALYLCASSWGSPGLETQYFGPGTRLLVL.

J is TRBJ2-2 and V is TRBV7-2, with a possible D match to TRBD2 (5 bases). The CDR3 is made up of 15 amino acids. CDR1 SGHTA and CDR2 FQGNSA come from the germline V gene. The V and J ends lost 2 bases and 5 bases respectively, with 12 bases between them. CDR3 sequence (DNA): TGTGCCAGCAGCTTAAAACCGGGATGGACCGGGGAGCTGTTTTTT. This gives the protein CASSLKPGWTGELFF.

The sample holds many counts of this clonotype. CDR3 sequence reads: CASGELAGGDTGELFF. DNA of the CDR3: TGTGCCAGCGGGGAACTAGCGGGAGGGGACACCGGGGAGCTGTTTTTT. This chain joins TRBV28 and TRBJ2-2; 13 bases are shared with TRBD2. CDR1 is MDHEN and CDR2 is SYDVKM in the germline V gene. After removal of 8 bases from V and 3 bases from J, the junction contained 6 bases not matched to a gene. There are 16 residues in the CDR3.